The entry that follows covers one T cell receptor beta chain sequence. This CDR3 has 19 residues. The ends lost 6 bases at V and 9 bases at J; junction bases unmatched: 19. Germline CDR1 reads LNHDA; CDR2 reads SQIVND (reference sequence). This sample is part of a study of OX40 agonist ivuxolimab in advanced cancers. Sequencing was performed with immunoSEQ multiplex PCR; in TCRdb, only in-frame clones are kept and a portion is missing. The sample consists of 80,000 or so clones, more than 90% of them appearing once. The chain combines TRBV19 with TRBJ2-1, with TRBD2 identical over 14 bases. The sample here was CD4+ or CD8+ T cells sorted from blood, taken in a trial of the OX40 agonist ivuxolimab. The source is an adult with an advanced solid tumor such as melanoma, head and neck, liver or kidney cancer. The DNA for the CDR3 is TGTGCCAGTAGCGGTCCCTACTCCGGGACTAGCGGGAGAAAGGGTGAGCAGTTCTTC. Amino acids: CASSGPYSGTSGRKGEQFF.